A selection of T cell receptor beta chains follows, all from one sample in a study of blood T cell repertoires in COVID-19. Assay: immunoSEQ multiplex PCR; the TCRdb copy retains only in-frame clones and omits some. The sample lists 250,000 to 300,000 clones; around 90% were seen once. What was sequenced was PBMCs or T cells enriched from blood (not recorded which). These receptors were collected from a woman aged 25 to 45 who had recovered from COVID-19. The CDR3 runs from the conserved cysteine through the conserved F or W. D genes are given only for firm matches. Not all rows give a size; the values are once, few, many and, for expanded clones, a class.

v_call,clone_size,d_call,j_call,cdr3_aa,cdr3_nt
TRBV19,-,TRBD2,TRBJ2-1,CASSILAGRAGYEQFF,TGTGCCAGTAGTATTCTCGCCGGGAGGGCCGGGTATGAGCAGTTCTTC
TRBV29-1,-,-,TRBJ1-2,CSGHVTDYGYTF,TGCAGCGGCCATGTCACAGACTATGGCTACACCTTC
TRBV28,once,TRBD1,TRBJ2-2,CASSLWWTGSPPINTGELFF,TGTGCCAGCAGTTTATGGTGGACAGGTTCTCCGCCAATCAACACCGGGGAGCTGTTTTTT
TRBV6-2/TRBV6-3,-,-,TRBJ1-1,CASSLAGRNTEAFF,TGTGCCAGCAGTTTGGCAGGAAGGAACACTGAAGCTTTCTTT
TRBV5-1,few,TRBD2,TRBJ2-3,CASSLKLLAGDTDTQYF,TGCGCCAGCAGCTTAAAGTTGCTAGCGGGCGACACAGATACGCAGTATTTT
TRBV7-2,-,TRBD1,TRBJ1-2,CASSLTGAGDGYTF,TGTGCCAGCAGCCTGACAGGGGCAGGTGATGGCTACACCTTC
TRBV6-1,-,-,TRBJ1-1,CASSETSGWTEAFF,TGTGCCAGCAGTGAAACCTCAGGGTGGACTGAAGCTTTCTTT
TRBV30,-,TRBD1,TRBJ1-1,CAWSSDRGTEAFF,TGTGCCTGGAGTAGCGACAGGGGCACTGAAGCTTTCTTT
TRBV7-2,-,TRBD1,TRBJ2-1,CASSPITGQGYNEQFF,TGTGCCAGCAGCCCTATAACGGGACAGGGGTACAATGAGCAGTTCTTC
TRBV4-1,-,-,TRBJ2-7,CASSQGPERVTYEQYF,TGCGCCAGCAGCCAGGGTCCCGAGCGGGTGACCTACGAGCAGTACTTC
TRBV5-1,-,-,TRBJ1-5,CASSLQGYQPQHF,TGCGCCAGCAGCCTCCAGGGTTATCAGCCCCAGCATTTT
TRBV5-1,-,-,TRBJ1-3,CASMARSGNTIYF,TGCGCCAGCATGGCGCGGTCTGGAAACACCATATATTTT
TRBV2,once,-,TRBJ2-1,CASSERGGLPFNEQFF,TGTGCCAGCAGTGAGAGAGGCGGTCTACCCTTCAATGAGCAGTTCTTC
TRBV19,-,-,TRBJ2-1,CASSFSGGALNEQFF,TGTGCCAGTAGTTTTTCGGGGGGCGCCTTAAATGAGCAGTTCTTC
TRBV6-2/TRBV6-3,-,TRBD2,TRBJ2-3,CASSYPPASGRTDTQYF,TGTGCCAGCAGTTACCCCCCTGCTAGCGGGAGAACAGATACGCAGTATTTT
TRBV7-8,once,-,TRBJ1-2,CATLLGATPPSYGYTF,TGTGCCACCCTCTTAGGGGCAACACCTCCCTCATATGGCTACACCTTC
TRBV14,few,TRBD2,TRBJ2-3,CASSPSGGPTDTQYF,TGTGCCAGCAGCCCCAGCGGGGGGCCAACAGATACGCAGTATTTT
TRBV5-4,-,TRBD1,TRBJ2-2,CASTVDRGRSGELFF,TGTGCCAGCACCGTGGACAGGGGGCGTTCCGGGGAGCTGTTTTTT
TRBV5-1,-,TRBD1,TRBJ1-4,CASSLAGTGGEKLFF,TGCGCCAGCAGCTTGGCCGGGACAGGGGGTGAAAAACTGTTTTTT
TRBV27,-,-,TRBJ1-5,CASRDGLNAGKPQHF,TGTGCCAGCAGAGATGGACTCAACGCCGGGAAGCCCCAGCATTTT
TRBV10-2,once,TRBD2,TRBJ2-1,CASSEVGGRYYNEQFF,TGCGCCAGCAGTGAGGTGGGCGGGAGGTACTACAATGAGCAGTTCTTC
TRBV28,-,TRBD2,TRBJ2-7,CASSSPGLAGSYEQYF,TGTGCCAGCAGTTCCCCAGGACTAGCGGGCTCCTACGAGCAGTACTTC
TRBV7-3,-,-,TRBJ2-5,CASSALAQETQYF,TGTGCCAGCAGCGCCCTGGCCCAAGAGACCCAGTACTTC
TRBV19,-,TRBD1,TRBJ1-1,CASRPDRVTEAFF,TGTGCCAGTAGGCCCGACAGGGTCACTGAAGCTTTCTTT
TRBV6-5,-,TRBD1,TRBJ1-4,CASNSRGRTNEKLFF,TGTGCCAGCAATTCCAGGGGGCGGACAAATGAAAAACTGTTTTTT
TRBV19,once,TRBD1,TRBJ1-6,CASRTGFNSPLHF,TGTGCCAGCAGGACAGGGTTTAATTCACCCCTCCACTTT
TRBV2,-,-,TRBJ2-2,CASSEWQGSLTGELFF,TGTGCCAGCAGTGAATGGCAGGGGAGTCTCACCGGGGAGCTGTTTTTT
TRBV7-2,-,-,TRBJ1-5,CASSSSLTVPNYSNQPQHF,TGTGCCAGCAGCTCCTCACTGACAGTCCCTAACTATAGCAATCAGCCCCAGCATTTT
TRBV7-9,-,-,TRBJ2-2,CASSLLEAGELFF,TGTGCCAGCAGCCTACTAGAGGCCGGGGAGCTGTTTTTT
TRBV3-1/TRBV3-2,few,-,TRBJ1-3,CASSHGDKDTIYF,TGTGCCAGCAGCCACGGGGACAAGGACACCATATATTTT
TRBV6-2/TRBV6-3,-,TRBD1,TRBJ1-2,CASSYSGRGPYGYTF,TGTGCCAGCAGTTACTCAGGCAGGGGGCCTTATGGCTACACCTTC
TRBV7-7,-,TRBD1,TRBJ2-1,CASSLGQGAYNEQFF,TGTGCTAGCAGCTTAGGACAGGGGGCCTACAATGAGCAGTTCTTC
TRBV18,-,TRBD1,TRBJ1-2,CASSPPFRDRDGYTF,TGTGCCAGCTCACCACCGTTCCGGGACAGGGATGGCTACACCTTC
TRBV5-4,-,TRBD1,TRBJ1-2,CASSLGQGPPGYGYTF,TGTGCCAGCAGCTTGGGACAGGGACCACCGGGCTATGGCTACACCTTC
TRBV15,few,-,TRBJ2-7,CATSRDAASPYEQYF,TGTGCCACCAGCAGAGATGCCGCGTCTCCCTACGAGCAGTACTTC
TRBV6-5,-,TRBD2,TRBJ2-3,CASSPGLSTDTQYF,TGTGCCAGCAGTCCGGGACTAAGCACAGATACGCAGTATTTT
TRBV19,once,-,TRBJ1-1,CATAWAMNTEAFF,TGTGCCACCGCGTGGGCAATGAACACTGAAGCTTTCTTT
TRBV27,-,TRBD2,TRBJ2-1,CASSSGLADFNEQFF,TGTGCCAGCAGTTCGGGACTAGCGGACTTTAATGAGCAGTTCTTC
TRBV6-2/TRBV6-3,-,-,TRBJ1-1,CASSYAGTMNTEAFF,TGTGCCAGCAGTTACGCCGGGACAATGAACACTGAAGCTTTCTTT
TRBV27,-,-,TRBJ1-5,CATSWSMNQPQHF,TGTGCCACCAGTTGGAGCATGAATCAGCCCCAGCATTTT
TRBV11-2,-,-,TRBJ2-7,CASSSLSYEQYF,TGTGCCAGCAGCTCCCTTTCCTACGAGCAGTACTTC
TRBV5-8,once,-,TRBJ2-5,CASSLLGSYQETQYF,TGTGCCAGCAGCTTGTTGGGCTCGTACCAAGAGACCCAGTACTTC
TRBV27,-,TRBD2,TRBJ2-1,CASSLSPISGRVNEQFF,TGTGCCAGCAGTTTATCCCCCATCAGCGGGAGGGTTAATGAGCAGTTCTTC
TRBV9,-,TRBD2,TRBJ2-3,CASSPRGSGVVDTQYF,TGTGCCAGCAGCCCTCGGGGTAGCGGGGTGGTAGATACGCAGTATTTT
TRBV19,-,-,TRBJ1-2,CASRQRGGPANYGYTF,TGTGCCAGTAGGCAGCGGGGGGGTCCGGCTAACTATGGCTACACCTTC
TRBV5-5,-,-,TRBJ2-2,CASRLTSGELFF,TGTGCCAGCAGATTAACTAGCGGGGAGCTGTTTTTT